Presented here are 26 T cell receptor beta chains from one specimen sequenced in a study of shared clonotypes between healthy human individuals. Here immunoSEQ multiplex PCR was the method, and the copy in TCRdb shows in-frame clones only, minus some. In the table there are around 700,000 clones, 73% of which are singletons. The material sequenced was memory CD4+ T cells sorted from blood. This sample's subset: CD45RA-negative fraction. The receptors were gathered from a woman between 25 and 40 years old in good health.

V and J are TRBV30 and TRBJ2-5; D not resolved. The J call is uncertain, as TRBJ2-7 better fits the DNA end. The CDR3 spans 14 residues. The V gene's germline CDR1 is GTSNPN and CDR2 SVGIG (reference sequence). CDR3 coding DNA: TGTGCCTGGACTAAAGGGCTGCACTCCTACGAGCAGTACTTC. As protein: CAWTKGLHSYEQYF.

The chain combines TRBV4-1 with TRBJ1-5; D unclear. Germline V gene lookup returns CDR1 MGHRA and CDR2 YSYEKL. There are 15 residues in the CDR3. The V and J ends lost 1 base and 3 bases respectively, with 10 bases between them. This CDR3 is CASSQVSGSNQPQHF. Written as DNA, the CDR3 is TGCGCCAGCAGCCAAGTGTCAGGCTCCAATCAGCCCCAGCATTTT.

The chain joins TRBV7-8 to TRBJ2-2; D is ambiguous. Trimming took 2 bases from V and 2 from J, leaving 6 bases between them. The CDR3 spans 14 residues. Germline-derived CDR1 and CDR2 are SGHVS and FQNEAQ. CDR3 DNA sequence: TGTGCCAGCAGCTTACAGCTAAACACCGGGGAGCTGTTTTTT. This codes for CASSLQLNTGELFF. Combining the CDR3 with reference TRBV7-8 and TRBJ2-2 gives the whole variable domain GAGVSQSPRYKVAKRGQDVALRCDPISGHVSLFWYQQALGQGPEFLTYFQNEAQLDKSGLPSDRFFAERPEGSVSTLKIQRTQQEDSAVYLCASSLQLNTGELFFGEGSRLTVL.

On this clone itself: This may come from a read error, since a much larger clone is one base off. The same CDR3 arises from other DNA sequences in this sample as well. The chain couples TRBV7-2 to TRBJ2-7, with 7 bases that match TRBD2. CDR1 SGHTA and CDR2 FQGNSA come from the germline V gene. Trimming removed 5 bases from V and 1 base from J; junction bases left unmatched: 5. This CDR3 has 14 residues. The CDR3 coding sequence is TGTGCCAGCAGCCCCCAGCGGGATTCCTACGAGCAGTACTTC. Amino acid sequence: CASSPQRDSYEQYF.

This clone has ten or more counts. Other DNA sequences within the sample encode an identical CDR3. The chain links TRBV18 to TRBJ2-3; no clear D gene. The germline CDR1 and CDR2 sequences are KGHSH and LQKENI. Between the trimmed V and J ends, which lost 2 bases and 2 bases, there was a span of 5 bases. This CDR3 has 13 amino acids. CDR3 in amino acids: CASSPGVTDTQYF. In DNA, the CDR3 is TGTGCCAGCTCACCAGGGGTCACAGATACGCAGTATTTT.

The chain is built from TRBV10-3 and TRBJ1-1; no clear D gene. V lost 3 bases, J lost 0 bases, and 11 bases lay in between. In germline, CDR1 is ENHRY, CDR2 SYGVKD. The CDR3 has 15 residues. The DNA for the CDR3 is TGTGCCATCAGTGAAGGGTTGATCATGAACACTGAAGCTTTCTTT. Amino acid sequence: CAISEGLIMNTEAFF.

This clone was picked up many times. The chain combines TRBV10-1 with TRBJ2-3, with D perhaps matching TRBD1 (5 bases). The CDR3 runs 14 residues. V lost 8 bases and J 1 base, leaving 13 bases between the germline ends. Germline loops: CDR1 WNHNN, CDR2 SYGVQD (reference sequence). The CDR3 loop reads CASGQGFRTDTQYF. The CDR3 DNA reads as TGCGCCAGCGGTCAGGGATTTCGCACAGATACGCAGTATTTT.

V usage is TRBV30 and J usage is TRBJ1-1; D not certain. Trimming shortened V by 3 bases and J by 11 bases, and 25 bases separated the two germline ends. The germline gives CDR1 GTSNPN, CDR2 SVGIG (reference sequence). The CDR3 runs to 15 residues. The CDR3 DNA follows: TGTGCCTGGAGAGGTGGCTCGTCTTGGGGATACGGGGCTTTCTTT. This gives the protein CAWRGGSSWGYGAFF.

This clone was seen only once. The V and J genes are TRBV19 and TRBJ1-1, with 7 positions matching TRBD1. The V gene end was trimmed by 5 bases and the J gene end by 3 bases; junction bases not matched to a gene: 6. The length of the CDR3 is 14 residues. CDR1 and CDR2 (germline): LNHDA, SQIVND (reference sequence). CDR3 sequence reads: CASSPLTGDTEAFF. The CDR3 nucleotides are TGTGCCAGTAGTCCGCTAACAGGGGACACTGAAGCTTTCTTT.

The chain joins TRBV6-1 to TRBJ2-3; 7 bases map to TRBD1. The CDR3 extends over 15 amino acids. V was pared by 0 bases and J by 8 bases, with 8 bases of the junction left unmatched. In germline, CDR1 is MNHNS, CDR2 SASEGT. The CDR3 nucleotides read TGTGCCAGCAGTGAAGCTGGGACAGTTTCAGGTACGCAGTATTTT. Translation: CASSEAGTVSGTQYF.

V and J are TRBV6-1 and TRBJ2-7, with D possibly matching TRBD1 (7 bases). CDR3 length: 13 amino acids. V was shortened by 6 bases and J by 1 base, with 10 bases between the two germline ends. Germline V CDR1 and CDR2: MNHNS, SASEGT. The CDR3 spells CASRRGQSYEQYF. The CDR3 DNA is TGTGCCAGCAGGCGGGGACAGTCCTACGAGCAGTACTTC.

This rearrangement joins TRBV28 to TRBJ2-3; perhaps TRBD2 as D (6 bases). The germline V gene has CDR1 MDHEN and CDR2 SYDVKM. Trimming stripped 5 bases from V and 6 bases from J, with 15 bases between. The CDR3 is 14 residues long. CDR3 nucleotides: TGTGCCAGCAGTCCCGGGACTCTCGCCGATACGCAGTATTTT. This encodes CASSPGTLADTQYF.

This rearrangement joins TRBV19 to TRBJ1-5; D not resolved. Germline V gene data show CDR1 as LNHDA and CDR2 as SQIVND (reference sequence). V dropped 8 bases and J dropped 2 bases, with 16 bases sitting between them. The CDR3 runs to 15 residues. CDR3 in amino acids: CASLEGVYGNQPQHF. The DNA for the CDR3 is TGTGCCAGTCTTGAGGGAGTATATGGCAATCAGCCCCAGCATTTT.

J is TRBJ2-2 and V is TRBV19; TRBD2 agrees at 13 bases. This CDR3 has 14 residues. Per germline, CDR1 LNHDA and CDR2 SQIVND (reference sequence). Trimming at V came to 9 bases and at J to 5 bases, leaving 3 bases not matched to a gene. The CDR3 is CASRTSGRTGELFF. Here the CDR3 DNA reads TGTGCCAGCCGGACTAGCGGGAGAACCGGGGAGCTGTTTTTT.

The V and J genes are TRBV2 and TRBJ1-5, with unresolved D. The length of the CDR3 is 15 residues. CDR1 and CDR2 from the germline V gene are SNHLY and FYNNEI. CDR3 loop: CATNLGRGLNQPQHF. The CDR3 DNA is TGTGCTACTAATCTGGGTCGGGGTCTCAATCAGCCCCAGCATTTT.

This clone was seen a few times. The CDR3 is CASSPGAGTEAFF. For the CDR3, the DNA is TGTGCCAGCTCTCCCGGGGCTGGAACTGAAGCTTTCTTT. V usage is TRBV6-1 and J usage is TRBJ1-1; possible D gene TRBD1, 5 bases. This CDR3 contains 13 residues. Germline lookup yields CDR1 MNHNS and CDR2 SASEGT. The ends were cut back, 8 bases at V and 5 bases at J, with 15 bases in the middle.

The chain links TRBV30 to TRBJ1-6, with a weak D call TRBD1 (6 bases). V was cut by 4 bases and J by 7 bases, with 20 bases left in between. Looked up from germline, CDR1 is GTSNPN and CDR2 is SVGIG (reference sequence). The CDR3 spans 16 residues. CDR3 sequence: CAWMIGGGILNSPLHF. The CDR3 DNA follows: TGTGCCTGGATGATAGGAGGGGGGATCTTGAATTCACCCCTCCACTTT.

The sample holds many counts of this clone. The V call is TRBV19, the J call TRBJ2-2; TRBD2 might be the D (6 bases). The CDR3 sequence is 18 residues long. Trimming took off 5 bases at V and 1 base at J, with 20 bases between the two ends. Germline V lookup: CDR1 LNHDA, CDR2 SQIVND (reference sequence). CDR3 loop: CASSPIPGLRRNTGELFF. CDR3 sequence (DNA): TGTGCCAGTAGTCCGATCCCGGGACTGAGAAGGAACACCGGGGAGCTGTTTTTT. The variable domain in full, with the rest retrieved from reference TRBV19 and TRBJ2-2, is DGGITQSPKYLFRKEGQNVTLSCEQNLNHDAMYWYRQDPGQGLRLIYYSQIVNDFQKGDIAEGYSVSREKKESFPLTVTSAQKNPTAFYLCASSPIPGLRRNTGELFFGEGSRLTVL.

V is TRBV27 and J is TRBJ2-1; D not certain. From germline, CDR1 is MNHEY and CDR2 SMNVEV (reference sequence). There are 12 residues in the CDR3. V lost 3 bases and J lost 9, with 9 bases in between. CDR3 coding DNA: TGTGCCAGCAGTTTTCAGTTGGGTGAGCAGTTCTTC. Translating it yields CASSFQLGEQFF.

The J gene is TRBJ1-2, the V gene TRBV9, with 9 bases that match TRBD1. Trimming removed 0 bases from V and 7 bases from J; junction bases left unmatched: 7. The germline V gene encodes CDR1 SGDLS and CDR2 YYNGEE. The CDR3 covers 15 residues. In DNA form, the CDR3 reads TGTGCCAGCAGCGTAGCGGGACAGGGTTATGGTGGCTACACCTTC. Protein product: CASSVAGQGYGGYTF.

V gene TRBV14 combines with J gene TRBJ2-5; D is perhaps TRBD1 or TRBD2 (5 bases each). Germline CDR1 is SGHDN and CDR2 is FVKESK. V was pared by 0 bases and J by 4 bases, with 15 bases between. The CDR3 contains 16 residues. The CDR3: CASSQDRPGTGETQYF. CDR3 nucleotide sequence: TGTGCCAGCAGCCAAGATAGGCCAGGGACGGGAGAGACCCAGTACTTC.

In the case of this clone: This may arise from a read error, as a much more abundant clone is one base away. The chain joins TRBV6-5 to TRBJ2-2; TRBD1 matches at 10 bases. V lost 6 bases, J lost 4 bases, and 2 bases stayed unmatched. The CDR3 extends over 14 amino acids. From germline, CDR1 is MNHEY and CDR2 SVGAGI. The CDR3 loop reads CASRGQGGTGELFF. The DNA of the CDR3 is TGTGCCAGCAGAGGACAGGGGGGCACCGGGGAGCTGTTTTTT.

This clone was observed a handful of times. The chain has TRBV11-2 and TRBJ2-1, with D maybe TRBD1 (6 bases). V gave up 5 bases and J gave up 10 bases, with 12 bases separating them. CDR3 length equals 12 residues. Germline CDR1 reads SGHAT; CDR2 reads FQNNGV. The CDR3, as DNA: TGTGCCAGCAGCGCCTCCGGGACAGAGCAGTTCTTC. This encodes CASSASGTEQFF.

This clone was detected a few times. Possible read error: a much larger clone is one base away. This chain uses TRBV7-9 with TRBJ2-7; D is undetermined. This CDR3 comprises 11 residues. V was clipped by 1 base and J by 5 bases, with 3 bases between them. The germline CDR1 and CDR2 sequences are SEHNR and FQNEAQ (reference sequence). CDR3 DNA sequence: TGTGCCAGCAGCTTAGTCGACGAGCAGTACTTC. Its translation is CASSLVDEQYF.

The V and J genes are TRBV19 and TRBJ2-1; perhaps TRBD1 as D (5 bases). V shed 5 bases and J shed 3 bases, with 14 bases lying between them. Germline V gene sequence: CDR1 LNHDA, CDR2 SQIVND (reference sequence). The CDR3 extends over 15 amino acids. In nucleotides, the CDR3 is TGTGCCAGTAGTTTGGGGCAGCTGGACTACAATGAGCAGTTCTTC. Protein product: CASSLGQLDYNEQFF.

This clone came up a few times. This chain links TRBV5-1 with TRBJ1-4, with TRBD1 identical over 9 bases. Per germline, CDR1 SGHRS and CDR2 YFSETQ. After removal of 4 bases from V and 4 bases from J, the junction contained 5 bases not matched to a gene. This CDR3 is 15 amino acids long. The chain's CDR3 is CASSIQTGGNEKLFF. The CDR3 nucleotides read TGCGCCAGCAGCATCCAGACAGGGGGTAATGAAAAACTGTTTTTT.